This TCR beta chain was identified in a study of T-cell reconstitution after alpha-beta-depleted transplantation in children. Germline lookup yields CDR1 MNHEY and CDR2 SVGAGI. This CDR3 is 14 amino acids long. V gave up 0 bases and J gave up 8 bases, with 13 bases separating them. The table lists this clonotype with a few counts. Molecular barcoding with unique molecular identifiers was used for the TCRbeta library. MiXCR was run by TCRdb on the PCR reads, yielding one entry per CDR3 protein. The sample contains over 550,000 distinct CDR3 sequences, about 11% of which appear only once. This sample comprised PBMCs from the stem cell graft donor, obtained from the stem cell graft. The origin of this receptor is a human donor who donated a stem cell graft to a child with acute myeloid leukemia. This chain uses TRBV6-5 with TRBJ1-2; no clear D gene. The chain's CDR3 is CASSYSTGLGGYTF. CDR3 sequence (DNA): TGTGCCAGCAGTTACTCGACGGGGTTGGGCGGCTACACCTTC.